The entry below gives a single T cell receptor beta chain sequence along with its context. The repertoire was sequenced with immunoSEQ multiplex PCR; TCRdb's copy has only in-frame clones and lacks some. The sample lists about 270,000 clones; roughly 86% were seen once. The data derive from a study of blood T cell repertoires in COVID-19. Looking at the study overall: COVID-19 samples collected from the United States, Italy and Spain covered acute and convalescent phases. Sources were T cells, B-cell-depleted T cells, or PBMCs; the material itself was cDNA or gDNA.

Germline V gene sequence: CDR1 LGHDT, CDR2 YNNKEL (reference sequence). This CDR3 contains 16 residues. V was trimmed by 2 bases and J by 1 base, leaving 12 bases between them. The gene calls are TRBV3-1 (or the pseudogene TRBV3-2) and TRBJ1-3; weak D call: TRBD1 (5 bases). Sequenced material: peripheral blood. The sequence came from a middle-aged man who had recovered from COVID-19. CDR3 sequence: CASSQPQGVSGNTIYF. The DNA for the CDR3 is TGTGCCAGCAGCCAACCTCAAGGGGTATCTGGAAACACCATATATTTT.